The rows below give T cell receptor beta chains drawn from one sample of a study of blood T cell repertoires in COVID-19. Clones were read by immunoSEQ multiplex PCR, and TCRdb kept only the in-frame ones, dropping some. The sample consists of approximately 210,000 clones, over 70% of them appearing once. Sequenced sample: peripheral blood. The receptors stem from a man in his fifties or sixties with active or convalescent COVID-19. Both conserved end residues are part of each CDR3. Fields, in order: D gene, clone size, J gene, V gene, CDR3 protein, CDR3 DNA. The D gene is left open where the match is weak. Clone size is not always given. Where it is, it says once, few, many or a class for expanded clones.

- - TRBJ1-3 TRBV5-1 CASSLAGVGETSGNTIYF TGCGCCAGCAGCCTGGCAGGGGTTGGGGAAACCTCTGGAAACACCATATATTTT
- - TRBJ2-7 TRBV28 CASGSTYEQYF TGTGCCAGCGGGAGTACCTACGAGCAGTACTTC
TRBD1 many TRBJ1-2 TRBV6-2/TRBV6-3 CASSPAGTGDNYGYTF TGTGCCAGCAGTCCCGCAGGGACAGGGGATAACTATGGCTACACCTTC
- - TRBJ2-5 TRBV29-1 CSVTGGGRETQYF TGCAGCGTTACAGGGGGGGGGCGAGAGACCCAGTACTTC
TRBD1 - TRBJ2-7 TRBV6-5 CASSGVDRVLYEQYF TGTGCCAGCAGCGGCGTAGACAGGGTGCTCTACGAGCAGTACTTC
TRBD1 - TRBJ2-5 TRBV4-1 CASSQALSRGSSETQYF TGCGCCAGCAGCCAGGCCCTTTCCAGGGGGTCCTCGGAGACCCAGTACTTC
- - TRBJ2-4 TRBV19 CASNSDGAKNIQYF TGTGCCAGTAATAGCGACGGGGCCAAAAACATTCAGTACTTC
- - TRBJ2-5 TRBV9 CASSVGPATRTQYF TGTGCCAGCAGCGTAGGTCCCGCCACTCGGACCCAGTACTTC
TRBD1 - TRBJ2-4 TRBV6-5 CASSSGQGVLKNIQYF TGTGCCAGCAGTTCCGGACAGGGGGTCCTCAAAAACATTCAGTACTTC
- - TRBJ1-6 TRBV7-6 CASSLGFGSPLHF TGTGCCAGCAGCTTAGGGTTCGGGAGCCCCCTCCACTTT
- - TRBJ2-1 TRBV6-2/TRBV6-3 CASSYSLPHNEQFF TGTGCCAGCAGTTACTCCCTACCCCACAATGAGCAGTTCTTC
- - TRBJ2-5 TRBV30 CAWSNGGGHPYF TGTGCCTGGAGCAATGGGGGGGGGCATCCATACTTC
TRBD2 - TRBJ2-7 TRBV11-2 CASSFSAGGRFGYEQYF TGTGCCAGCAGCTTTTCCGCGGGGGGGAGGTTCGGCTACGAGCAGTACTTC
TRBD1 - TRBJ1-1 TRBV5-1 CASSLVRGQGARVVEAFF TGCGCCAGCAGCTTGGTTCGGGGACAGGGGGCCCGGGTGGTCGAAGCTTTCTTT
- - TRBJ1-6 TRBV9 CASSVGSGGNSPLHF TGTGCCAGCAGCGTAGGGTCGGGGGGGAATTCACCCCTCCACTTT
- few TRBJ1-2 TRBV19 CASSIQDYNYGYTF TGTGCCAGTAGTATACAGGATTATAACTATGGCTACACCTTC
- - TRBJ1-3 TRBV5-1 CASSLELGDGGNTIYF TGCGCCAGCAGCTTGGAATTGGGAGACGGCGGAAACACCATATATTTT
- many TRBJ2-1 TRBV11-2 CASSFSLGAYNEQFF TGTGCCAGCAGCTTCTCCTTAGGAGCTTACAATGAGCAGTTCTTC
TRBD2 - TRBJ2-3 TRBV28 CASSSGGRGPGTDTQYF TGTGCCAGCAGTTCGGGGGGTAGGGGACCAGGCACAGATACGCAGTATTTT
TRBD1 - TRBJ1-2 TRBV4-1 CASSQGQGILGGYTF TGCGCCAGCAGCCAGGGACAGGGGATTTTGGGTGGCTACACCTTC
TRBD2 - TRBJ2-7 TRBV12-5 CASGILAGGPLEQYF TGTGCTAGTGGTATCCTAGCGGGGGGGCCTCTCGAGCAGTACTTC
- - TRBJ2-5 TRBV10-2 CASNTPTVQTQYF TGCGCCAGCAATACCCCGACAGTCCAGACCCAGTACTTC
TRBD1 - TRBJ1-6 TRBV3-1/TRBV3-2 CASSQGTGVNSPLHF TGTGCCAGCAGCCAAGGGACAGGGGTGAATTCACCCCTCCACTTT
TRBD1 - TRBJ2-3 TRBV6-2/TRBV6-3 CASSPHPGQGPDTQYF TGTGCCAGCAGTCCCCATCCGGGACAGGGTCCAGATACGCAGTATTTT
- - TRBJ1-2 TRBV28 CASRSANYGYTF TGTGCCAGCAGATCCGCTAACTATGGCTACACCTTC
- - TRBJ1-5 TRBV4-1 CASSKTPGLGNQPQHF TGCGCCAGCAGCAAAACCCCGGGACTAGGCAATCAGCCCCAGCATTTT
TRBD2 - TRBJ2-3 TRBV7-2 CASSLGRGAPTDTQYF TGTGCCAGCAGCTTAGGGCGGGGGGCCCCCACAGATACGCAGTATTTT
TRBD1 - TRBJ2-6 TRBV19 CASRQGAGANVLTF TGTGCCAGTAGACAGGGGGCCGGGGCCAACGTCCTGACTTTC
- once TRBJ1-2 TRBV6-5 CASTEETAPNYGYTF TGTGCCAGCACCGAGGAGACAGCTCCTAACTATGGCTACACCTTC
- - TRBJ1-5 TRBV10-3 CATGGGNQPQHF TGTGCCACGGGCGGCGGGAATCAGCCCCAGCATTTT
TRBD1 - TRBJ2-7 TRBV28 CASSHRGLREQYF TGTGCCAGCAGTCACAGGGGGCTGAGGGAGCAGTACTTC
- - TRBJ1-3 TRBV19 CASSMSRSSGNTIYF TGTGCCAGTAGTATGAGTCGGAGCTCTGGAAACACCATATATTTT
TRBD2 - TRBJ2-7 TRBV23-1 CASSQKGGSHYEQYF TGCGCCAGCAGTCAAAAGGGAGGGTCCCACTACGAGCAGTACTTC
TRBD1 once TRBJ2-2 TRBV6-5 CASSSQDRGSVELFF TGTGCCAGCAGTTCTCAGGACAGGGGGTCGGTTGAGCTGTTTTTT
- - TRBJ1-1 TRBV19 CASSNWGGPSTEAFF TGTGCCAGCTCAAATTGGGGGGGGCCGAGCACTGAAGCTTTCTTT
- - TRBJ2-1 TRBV28 CASSLPLVSEQFF TGTGCCAGCAGCCTTCCCCTAGTCAGTGAGCAGTTCTTC
- - TRBJ2-1 TRBV12-5 CASGLNEYEQFF TGTGCTAGTGGTTTGAATGAGTATGAGCAGTTCTTC
TRBD1 - TRBJ2-6 TRBV18 CASSPGQGATGANVLTF TGTGCCAGCTCACCGGGACAGGGGGCTACTGGGGCCAACGTCCTGACTTTC
TRBD1 - TRBJ2-2 TRBV7-9 CAVLQGAANTGELFF TGTGCGGTTCTACAGGGGGCGGCGAACACCGGGGAGCTGTTTTTT
- - TRBJ2-3 TRBV5-4 CASSTRGVLTDTQYF TGTGCCAGCAGCACCAGGGGGGTTCTCACAGATACGCAGTATTTT
TRBD1 few TRBJ1-5 TRBV9 CASSGGGGNQPQHF TGTGCCAGCAGCGGAGGGGGCGGCAATCAGCCCCAGCATTTT
- - TRBJ2-1 TRBV5-3 CASPLPRSSYNEQFF TGTGCCAGTCCCCTCCCGCGGAGCTCCTACAATGAGCAGTTCTTC
- few TRBJ1-1 TRBV7-9 CASSLGGASFMNTEAFF TGTGCCAGCAGCTTAGGCGGAGCTTCTTTCATGAACACTGAAGCTTTCTTT
TRBD1 - TRBJ2-5 TRBV15 CATSTGQGGETQYF TGTGCCACCAGCACCGGACAGGGGGGTGAGACCCAGTACTTC
- - TRBJ1-2 TRBV7-2 CASSLNVPGPFDGYTF TGTGCCAGCAGTTTGAACGTCCCAGGGCCTTTCGATGGCTACACCTTC
TRBD2 few TRBJ2-7 TRBV3-1/TRBV3-2 CASSQVGGTSGGSYEQYF TGTGCCAGCAGCCAAGTCGGGGGGACTAGCGGGGGATCCTACGAGCAGTACTTC
TRBD1 - TRBJ2-3 TRBV27 CASHRDRETDTQYF TGTGCCAGCCACCGGGACAGGGAAACAGATACGCAGTATTTT
TRBD1 - TRBJ2-7 TRBV5-1 CASSLGQGAYEQYF TGCGCCAGCAGCTTGGGACAGGGGGCCTACGAGCAGTACTTC
- - TRBJ2-1 TRBV29-1 CSVDGGEGSFSYNEQFF TGCAGCGTTGATGGCGGGGAAGGCAGCTTCTCCTACAATGAGCAGTTCTTC
- - TRBJ2-1 TRBV15 CATSRGTSSYNEQFF TGTGCCACCAGCAGAGGAACAAGCTCCTACAATGAGCAGTTCTTC
TRBD1 - TRBJ1-2 TRBV25-1 CASSRQGYNYGYTF TGTGCCAGCTCCAGACAGGGCTATAACTATGGCTACACCTTC
- - TRBJ1-1 TRBV5-1 CASSAPGGGTEAFF TGCGCCAGCAGCGCCCCGGGAGGGGGAACTGAAGCTTTCTTT